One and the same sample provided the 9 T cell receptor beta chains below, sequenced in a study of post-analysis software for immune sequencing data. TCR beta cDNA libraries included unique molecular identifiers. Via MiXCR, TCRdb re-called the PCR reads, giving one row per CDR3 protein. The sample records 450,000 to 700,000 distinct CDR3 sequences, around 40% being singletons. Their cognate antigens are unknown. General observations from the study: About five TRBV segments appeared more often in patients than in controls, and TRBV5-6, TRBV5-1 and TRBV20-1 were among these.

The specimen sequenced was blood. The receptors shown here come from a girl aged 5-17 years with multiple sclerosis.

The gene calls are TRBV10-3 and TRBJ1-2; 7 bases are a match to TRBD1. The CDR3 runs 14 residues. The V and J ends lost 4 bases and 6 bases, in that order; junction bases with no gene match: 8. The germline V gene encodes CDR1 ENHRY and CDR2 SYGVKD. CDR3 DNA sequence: TGTGCCATCAGTGGGGGGGACAGCCTTCATGGCTACACCTTC. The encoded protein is CAISGGDSLHGYTF.

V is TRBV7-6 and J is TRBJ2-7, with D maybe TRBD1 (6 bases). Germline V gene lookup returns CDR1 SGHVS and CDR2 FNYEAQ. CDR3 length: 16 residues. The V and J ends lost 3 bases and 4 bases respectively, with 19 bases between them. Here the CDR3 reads CASSLGTGTPDYEQYF. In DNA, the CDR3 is TGTGCCAGCAGCTTGGGCACCGGGACACCCGATTACGAGCAGTACTTC.

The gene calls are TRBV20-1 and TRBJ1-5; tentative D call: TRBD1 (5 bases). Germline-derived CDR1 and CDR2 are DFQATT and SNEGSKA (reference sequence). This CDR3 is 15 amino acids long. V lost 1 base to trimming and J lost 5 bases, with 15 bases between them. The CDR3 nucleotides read TGCAGTGCTAGAGGGGGACTTTCCACTTATCAGCCCCAGCATTTT. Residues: CSARGGLSTYQPQHF.

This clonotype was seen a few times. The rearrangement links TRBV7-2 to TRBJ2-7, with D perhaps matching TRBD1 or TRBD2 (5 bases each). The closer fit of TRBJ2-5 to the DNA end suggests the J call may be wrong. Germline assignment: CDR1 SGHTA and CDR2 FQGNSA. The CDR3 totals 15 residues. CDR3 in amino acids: CASSPTPGHGETQYF. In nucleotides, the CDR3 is TGTGCCAGCAGCCCAACCCCGGGGCATGGTGAGACCCAGTACTTC.

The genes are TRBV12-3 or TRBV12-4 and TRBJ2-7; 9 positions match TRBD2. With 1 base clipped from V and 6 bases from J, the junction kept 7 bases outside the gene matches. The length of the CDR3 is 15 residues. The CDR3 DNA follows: TGTGCCAGCAGTTTAGTGGGACTAGCTTCGGGCGAGCAGTACTTC. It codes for CASSLVGLASGEQYF.

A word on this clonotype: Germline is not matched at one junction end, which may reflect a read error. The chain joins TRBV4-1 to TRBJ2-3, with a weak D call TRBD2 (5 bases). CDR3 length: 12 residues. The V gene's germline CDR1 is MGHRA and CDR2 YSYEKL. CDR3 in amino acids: CAGSLPGDTQYF. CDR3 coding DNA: TGCGCCGGCAGCCTTCCGGGGGATACGCAGTATTTT.

As DNA, the CDR3 is TGTGCCAGCAGTTTCCGTCCTCAAGGGACTGAAGCTTTCTTT. This codes for CASSFRPQGTEAFF. The V and J genes are TRBV12-3 or TRBV12-4 and TRBJ1-1, with D unclear. Trimming stripped 3 bases from V and 5 bases from J, with 13 bases between. CDR3 length: 14 amino acids.

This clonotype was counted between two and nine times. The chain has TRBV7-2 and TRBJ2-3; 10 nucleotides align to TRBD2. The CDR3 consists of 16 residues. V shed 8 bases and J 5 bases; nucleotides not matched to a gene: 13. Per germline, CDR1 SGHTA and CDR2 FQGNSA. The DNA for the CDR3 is TGTGCCAGCGGTGAACTAGCGGGGTCCTTCGGAGATACGCAGTATTTT. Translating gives CASGELAGSFGDTQYF. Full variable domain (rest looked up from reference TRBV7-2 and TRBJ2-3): GAGVSQSPSNKVTEKGKDVELRCDPISGHTALYWYRQSLGQGLEFLIYFQGNSAPDKSGLPSDRFSAERTGGSVSTLTIQRTQQEDSAVYLCASGELAGSFGDTQYFGPGTRLTVL.

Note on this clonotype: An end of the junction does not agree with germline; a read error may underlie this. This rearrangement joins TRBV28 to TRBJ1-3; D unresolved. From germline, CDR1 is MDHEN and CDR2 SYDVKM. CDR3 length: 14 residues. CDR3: CAGSLAGSGNTIYF. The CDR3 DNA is TGTGCCGGCAGTTTAGCGGGTAGTGGAAACACCATATATTTT.